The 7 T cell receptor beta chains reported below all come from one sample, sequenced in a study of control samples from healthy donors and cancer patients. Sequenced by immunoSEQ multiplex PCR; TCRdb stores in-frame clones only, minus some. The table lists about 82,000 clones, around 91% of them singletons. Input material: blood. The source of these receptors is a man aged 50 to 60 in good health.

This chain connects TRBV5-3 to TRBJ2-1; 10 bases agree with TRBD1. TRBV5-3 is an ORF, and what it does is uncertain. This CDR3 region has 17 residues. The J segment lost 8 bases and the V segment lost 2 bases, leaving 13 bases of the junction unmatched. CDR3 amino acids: CARSFCRDRGSLDEQFF. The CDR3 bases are TGTGCCAGAAGCTTCTGCCGGGACAGGGGAAGTCTCGATGAGCAGTTCTTC.

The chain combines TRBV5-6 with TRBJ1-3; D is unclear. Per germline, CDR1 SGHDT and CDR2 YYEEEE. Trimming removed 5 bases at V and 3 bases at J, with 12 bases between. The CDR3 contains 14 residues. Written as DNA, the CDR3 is TGTGCCAGCAGTCAAGTCACGGGTGGAAACACCATATATTTT. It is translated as CASSQVTGGNTIYF. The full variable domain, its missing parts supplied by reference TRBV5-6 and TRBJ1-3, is DAGVTQSPTHLIKTRGQQVTLRCSPKSGHDTVSWYQQALGQGPQFIFQYYEEEERQRGNFPDRFSGHQFPNYSSELNVNALLLGDSALYLCASSQVTGGNTIYFGEGSWLTVV.

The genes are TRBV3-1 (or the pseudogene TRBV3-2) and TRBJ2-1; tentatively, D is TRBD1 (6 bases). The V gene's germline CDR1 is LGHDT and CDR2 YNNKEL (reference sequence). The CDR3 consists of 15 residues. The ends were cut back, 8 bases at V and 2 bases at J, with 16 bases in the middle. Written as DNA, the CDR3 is TGTGCCAGCCTTAAAAGCAGGGGAACCTACAATGAGCAGTTCTTC. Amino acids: CASLKSRGTYNEQFF.

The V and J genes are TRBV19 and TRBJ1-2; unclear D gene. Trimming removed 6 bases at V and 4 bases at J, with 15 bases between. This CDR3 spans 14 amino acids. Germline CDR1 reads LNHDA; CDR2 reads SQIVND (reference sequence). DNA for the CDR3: TGTGCCAGTAGGGATGAGGGTTACAGCTATGGCTACACCTTC. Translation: CASRDEGYSYGYTF. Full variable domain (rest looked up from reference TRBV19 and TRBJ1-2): DGGITQSPKYLFRKEGQNVTLSCEQNLNHDAMYWYRQDPGQGLRLIYYSQIVNDFQKGDIAEGYSVSREKKESFPLTVTSAQKNPTAFYLCASRDEGYSYGYTFGSGTRLTVV.

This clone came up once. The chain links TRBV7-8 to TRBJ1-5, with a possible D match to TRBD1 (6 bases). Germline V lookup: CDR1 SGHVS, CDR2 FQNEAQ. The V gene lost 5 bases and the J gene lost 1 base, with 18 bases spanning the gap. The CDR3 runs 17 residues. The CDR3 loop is CASSPTVGAISNQPQHF. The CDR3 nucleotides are TGTGCCAGCAGCCCGACCGTGGGGGCCATCAGCAATCAGCCCCAGCATTTT.

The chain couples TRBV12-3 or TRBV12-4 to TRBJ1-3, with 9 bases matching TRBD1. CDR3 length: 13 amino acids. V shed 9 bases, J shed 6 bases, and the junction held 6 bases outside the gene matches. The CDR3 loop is CARRDRAQNTIYF. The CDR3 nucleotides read TGTGCCAGGCGGGACAGGGCCCAAAACACCATATATTTT.

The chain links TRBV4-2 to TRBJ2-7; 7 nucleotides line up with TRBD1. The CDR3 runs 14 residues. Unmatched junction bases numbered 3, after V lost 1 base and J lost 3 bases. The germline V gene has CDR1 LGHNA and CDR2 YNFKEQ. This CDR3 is CASSQGAGGYEQYF. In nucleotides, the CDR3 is TGTGCCAGCAGCCAAGGGGCAGGGGGCTACGAGCAGTACTTC.